A single sample is the source of the 14 T cell receptor beta chains below, sequenced in a study of T cells expressing NK-cell markers. Using the 5' RACE reads, TCRdb records one entry per CDR3 protein without DNA. The sample data list about 180,000 distinct CDR3 sequences. What was sequenced was blood T cells: a sorted CD56 or NKG2C T cell subset, CD4+ or CD8+ T cells, or bulk PBMC T cells (not recorded which). These receptors were collected from a man aged 18-75 years in good health.

The gene calls are TRBV7-9 and TRBJ1-1; the TRBD1 assignment by TCRdb is unverifiable without DNA. The germline V gene has CDR1 SEHNR and CDR2 FQNEAQ (reference sequence). The CDR3 loop spans 14 amino acids. CDR3 residues: CASSPPGGDAEAFF.

V gene TRBV12-3 or TRBV12-4 combines with J gene TRBJ2-1; TCRdb's D call of TRBD1 is untestable without DNA. The CDR3 covers 12 residues. CDR3 loop: CASSLGGPRRFF.

The rearrangement uses TRBV11-2 and TRBJ2-1. This CDR3 is built from 15 residues. The germline V gene encodes CDR1 SGHAT and CDR2 FQNNGV. This chain's CDR3 is CASSLEESSYNEQFF.

This chain links TRBV5-6 with TRBJ1-5; there is no DNA to check the TCRdb D call of TRBD1. Per the germline V gene, CDR1 is SGHDT and CDR2 is YYEEEE. The CDR3 runs to 12 residues. The CDR3 loop is CASSVQDQPQHF.

This chain connects TRBV6-2 or TRBV6-3 to TRBJ2-3; TCRdb's D gene call, TRBD2, goes unchecked for lack of DNA. The germline V gene encodes CDR1 MNHEY and CDR2 SVGEGT. The CDR3 contains 21 residues. CDR3 protein: CASSYSEQGTSPTDITDTQYF.

The V call is TRBV7-9, the J call TRBJ2-5. Germline CDR1 is SEHNR and CDR2 is FQNEAQ (reference sequence). The CDR3 sequence is 15 residues long. This chain's CDR3 is CASSLELGFTETQYF.

The J gene is TRBJ1-4, the V gene TRBV3-1; TCRdb gives TRBD1 as the D gene, but with no DNA this cannot be confirmed. This CDR3 comprises 17 residues. Germline loops: CDR1 LGHDT, CDR2 YNNKEL (reference sequence). The chain's CDR3 is CASSPEGALVGREKLFF.

V is TRBV29-1 and J is TRBJ1-1; TCRdb selects TRBD1, and the lack of DNA leaves this call unchecked. The CDR3 extends over 13 amino acids. From germline, CDR1 is SQVTM and CDR2 ANQGSEA. Here the CDR3 reads CSVDQGSGTEAFF.

The chain is built from TRBV5-1 and TRBJ2-3; TCRdb lists TRBD2, though no DNA is available to test this call. This CDR3 region has 14 residues. CDR1 is SGHRS and CDR2 is YFSETQ in the germline V gene. CDR3 loop: CASSPSAGWDTQYF.

The gene calls are TRBV9 and TRBJ2-3. The germline CDR1 and CDR2 sequences are SGDLS and YYNGEE. The CDR3 is made up of 14 amino acids. CDR3 loop: CASSPQDHTDTQYF.

The V gene is TRBV20-1, the J gene TRBJ2-1; the D gene TCRdb calls, TRBD2, cannot be checked with no DNA. Germline-derived CDR1 and CDR2 are DFQATT and SNEGSKA (reference sequence). The CDR3 extends over 13 amino acids. The CDR3 spells CSSRALAYNEQFF.

The chain links TRBV15 to TRBJ2-1; lacking DNA, the TRBD2 call made by TCRdb goes unchecked. The germline CDR1 and CDR2 sequences are LNHNV and YYDKDF (reference sequence). There are 15 residues in the CDR3. CDR3 protein: CATSSRAGVYNEQFF.

This sequence joins TRBV9 and TRBJ2-1; TCRdb designates TRBD2, a call that cannot be tested without DNA. CDR3 length equals 16 residues. Germline V CDR1 and CDR2: SGDLS, YYNGEE. CDR3 sequence reads: CASSVRPMGSYNEQFF.

This rearrangement joins TRBV28 to TRBJ2-2. In germline, CDR1 is MDHEN, CDR2 SYDVKM. This CDR3 spans 16 amino acids. The CDR3 sequence is CASSFSQGLDTGELFF.